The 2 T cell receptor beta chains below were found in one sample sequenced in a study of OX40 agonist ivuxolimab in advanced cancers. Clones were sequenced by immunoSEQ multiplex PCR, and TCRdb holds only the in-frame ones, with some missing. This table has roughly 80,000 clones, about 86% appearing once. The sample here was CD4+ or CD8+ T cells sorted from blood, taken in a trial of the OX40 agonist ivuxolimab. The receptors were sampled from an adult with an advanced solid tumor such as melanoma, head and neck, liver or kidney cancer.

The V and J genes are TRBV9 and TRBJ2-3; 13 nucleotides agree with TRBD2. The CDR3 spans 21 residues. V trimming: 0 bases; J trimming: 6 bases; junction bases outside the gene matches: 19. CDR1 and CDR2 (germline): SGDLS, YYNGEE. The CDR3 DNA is TGTGCCAGCAGCGTAGCTTACAGGGAGGGACTAGCGGGGTCCCAGTTGGATACGCAGTATTTT. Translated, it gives CASSVAYREGLAGSQLDTQYF.

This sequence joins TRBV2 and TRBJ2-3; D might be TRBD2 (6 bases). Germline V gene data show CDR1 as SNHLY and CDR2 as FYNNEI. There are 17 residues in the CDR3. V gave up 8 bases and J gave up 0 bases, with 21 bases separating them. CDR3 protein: CASLWREGLESTDTQYF. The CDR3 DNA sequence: TGTGCCAGCTTGTGGAGGGAAGGCCTCGAGAGCACAGATACGCAGTATTTT.